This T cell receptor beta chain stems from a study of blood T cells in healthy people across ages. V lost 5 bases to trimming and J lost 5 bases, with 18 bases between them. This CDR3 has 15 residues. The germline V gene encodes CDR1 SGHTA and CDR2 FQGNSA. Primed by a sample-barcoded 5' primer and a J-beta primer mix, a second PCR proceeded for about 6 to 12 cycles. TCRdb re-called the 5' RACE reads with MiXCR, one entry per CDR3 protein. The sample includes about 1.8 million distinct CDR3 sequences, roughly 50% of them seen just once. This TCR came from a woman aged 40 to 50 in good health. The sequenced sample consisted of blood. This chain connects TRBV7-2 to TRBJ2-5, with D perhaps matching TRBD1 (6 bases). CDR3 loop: CASSPWTEIGETQYF. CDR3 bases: TGTGCCAGCAGCCCATGGACAGAGATTGGGGAGACCCAGTACTTC.